A single T cell receptor (beta chain) is shown here with its context. Its antigen specificity is not known. It has no much larger one-base neighbor in the sample; base qualities were not kept. Genomic DNA was isolated from the sorted cells so that the TCRbeta CDR3 region could be sequenced. The immunoSEQ Assay was used to sequence the TCRbeta CDR3 regions. The source is immuneACCESS, and TCRdb retained only in-frame sequences with V and J called. Part of the clones is not carried over; for the studies checked, unresolved V genes explain less than half of this, and the remainder is unexplained. In all, the sample holds roughly 79,000 clones, and 91% of those were seen once. The top ten constitute around 1.5% of the sample. This sample was included in a study of OX40 agonist ivuxolimab in advanced cancers. Looking at the study overall: Ivuxolimab was an agonistic, fully human IgG2 monoclonal antibody directed against OX40 (CD134), a costimulatory receptor. Intravenous ivuxolimab was administered to patients every 2 weeks at six dose levels: 0.01, 0.1, 0.3, 1.5, 3 and 10 mg/kg. Among the 50 to 55 dose-escalation patients, roughly 20 had hepatocellular carcinoma, approximately 15 melanoma, 9 renal cell carcinoma and 9 head and neck cancer. The dose-escalation cohort was about 83% male with a mean age of approximately 60 years, ranging from roughly 23 to 79. Prior anti-PD-1, anti-PD-L1 or anti-CTLA-4 therapy was permitted, and checkpoint inhibitors had been received by roughly 42% of dose-escalation patients. Partial responses occurred in three dose-escalation patients, of whom one had hepatocellular carcinoma and two had cutaneous melanoma. The point of sequencing TCRbeta in the periphery was to test whether ivuxolimab changed TCR sequence diversity and drove clonal T-cell expansion. The monotherapy dose-escalation portion (N ≈ 52 patients) of the phase I ivuxolimab trial is reported in the paper.

Findings and caveats that apply to the study as a whole: At doses from 0.1 to 3.0 mg/kg, clonal expansion was seen in both CD4+ and CD8+ blood T cells between baseline and week 6. On average, CD8+ T cells showed more expanded clones than CD4+ T cells after ivuxolimab. In the 0.1-3.0 mg/kg groups, partial responders were among the patients with the lowest normalized peripheral clonal expansion, particularly in CD8+ T cells. The antigen specificity of the clonally expanded peripheral T cells was not determined. Low levels of normalized T-cell clonal expansion were also seen in some nonresponding patients.

From cysteine to phenylalanine, the CDR3 is 16 amino acids long. The retained sequence is limited to the CDR3, 48 bases, with the frame set at the first base. The germline V gene yields SGHRS for CDR1 and YFSETQ for CDR2. Germline trimming: 0 bases from V, 2 bases from J; junction bases outside gene matches: 2. Patients with a history of autoimmune disease or receiving systemic immunosuppression were excluded from the trial. Peripheral blood for TCR sequencing was collected from all dose cohorts at baseline, on cycle 4 day 1, and on cycle 7 day 1. Samples were obtained from an open-label, multicenter, first-in-human phase I dose-escalation trial of ivuxolimab. Adults with locally advanced or metastatic melanoma, renal cell, hepatocellular, or head and neck squamous cell carcinoma were enrolled in the trial. Before TCR sequencing, CD4+ T cells and CD8+ T cells from peripheral blood were sorted into separate populations.

Sequences were derived from CD4+ or CD8+ T cells sorted from blood, sampled in a trial of the OX40 agonist ivuxolimab. The chain uses TRBV5-1 and TRBJ2-1, with 10 junctional bases fitting TRBD2. The TCR sequence derives from an adult with an advanced solid tumor such as melanoma, head and neck, liver or kidney cancer. The nucleotide sequence reads as follows: TGCGCCAGCAGCTTGGATGGGACTAGCGCCTACAATGAGCAGTTCTTC. Translated, this gives CASSLDGTSAYNEQFF.